These 18 T cell receptor beta chains originate from one sample sequenced in a study of neurological immune-mediated disorders. One entry per CDR3 protein results from TCRdb running MiXCR on the 5' RACE reads. The data contain tens of thousands of distinct CDR3 sequences, around 15% of them singletons. Stated time point: longitudinal time-point 1 (baseline). Specimen: PBMCs. The receptors here all came from a female donor with HTLV-1-associated myelopathy (HAM/TSP).

Many counts were recorded for this clonotype. The chain couples TRBV25-1 to TRBJ2-7, with TRBD1 matching over 7 bases. The CDR3 extends over 14 amino acids. The trim removed 6 bases at V and 1 base at J, leaving 6 bases unmatched. CDR1 is MGHDK, CDR2 SYGVNS, per germline. CDR3 region: CASRRDSPSYEQYF. CDR3 DNA sequence: TGTGCCAGCAGACGGGACAGCCCTTCCTACGAGCAGTACTTC.

This chain links TRBV3-1 with TRBJ1-1; 9 bases are a match to TRBD1. Trimming cost V 8 bases and J 1 base; bases outside gene matches: 2. This CDR3 region has 13 residues. Germline V CDR1 and CDR2: LGHDT, YNNKEL (reference sequence). CDR3 residues: CASGGQGNTEAFF. The DNA of the CDR3 is TGTGCCAGCGGGGGACAGGGGAACACTGAAGCTTTCTTT. Based on the CDR3 plus reference TRBV3-1 and TRBJ1-1, the full variable domain is DTAVSQTPKYLVTQMGNDKSIKCEQNLGHDTMYWYKQDSKKFLKIMFSYNNKELIINETVPNRFSPKSPDKAHLNLHINSLELGDSAVYFCASGGQGNTEAFFGQGTRLTVV.

There are many counts of this clonotype. The chain links TRBV7-9 to TRBJ2-3; D perhaps matches TRBD1 (5 bases). V was cut by 6 bases and J by 7 bases, with 11 bases left in between. CDR1 and CDR2 (germline): SEHNR, FQNEAQ (reference sequence). This CDR3 is 12 amino acids long. The CDR3 DNA reads TGTGCCAGCAGTCCCTCAGGGAATACGCAGTATTTT. Its translation is CASSPSGNTQYF.

This chain links TRBV5-1 with TRBJ2-2; 10 bases align to TRBD2. The CDR3 runs 15 residues. The junction had 4 bases not matched to a gene; V was cut back by 4 bases and J by 4 bases. From germline, CDR1 is SGHRS and CDR2 YFSETQ. CDR3 sequence: CASSPTSGATGELFF. Written as DNA, the CDR3 is TGCGCCAGCAGCCCCACTAGCGGGGCCACCGGGGAGCTGTTTTTT.

Many counts were recorded for this clonotype. This chain links TRBV5-1 with TRBJ2-5, with a possible D match to TRBD1 (5 bases). Trimming removed 0 bases from V and 4 bases from J, with 10 bases in between. The germline V gene encodes CDR1 SGHRS and CDR2 YFSETQ. This CDR3 comprises 14 residues. CDR3 region: CASSLAGQGETQYF. The CDR3 nucleotides read TGCGCCAGCAGCTTGGCTGGGCAGGGAGAGACCCAGTACTTC.

V is TRBV20-1 and J is TRBJ2-2; a weak D match, TRBD1 (6 bases). This CDR3 is 14 amino acids long. The germline gives CDR1 DFQATT, CDR2 SNEGSKA (reference sequence). Trimming pared 4 bases from V and 4 bases from J, leaving 13 bases between. The CDR3: CSATTGSGTGELFF. The CDR3 bases are TGCAGTGCTACCACAGGGAGTGGCACCGGGGAGCTGTTTTTT.

The chain uses TRBV6-2 or TRBV6-3 and TRBJ2-6; weak D call: TRBD2 (7 bases). V was cut by 6 bases and J by 0 bases, with 21 bases left in between. The CDR3 length is 19 residues. Germline CDR1 reads MNHEY; CDR2 reads SVGEGT. The DNA for the CDR3 is TGTGCCAGCAGAAAAGGGGCGGGGGCCTTCAGCTCTGGGGCCAACGTCCTGACTTTC. The encoded protein is CASRKGAGAFSSGANVLTF.

This clonotype was seen at least ten times. The chain couples TRBV2 to TRBJ1-2; the D gene is possibly TRBD1 (6 bases). The ends were cut back, 4 bases at V and 8 bases at J, with 20 bases in the middle. This CDR3 has 15 residues. Germline CDR1 SNHLY, CDR2 FYNNEI. CDR3 residues: CASSGTDLPSVGYTF. The CDR3 DNA reads as TGTGCCAGCAGTGGGACAGACCTACCCTCAGTCGGCTACACCTTC.

In this sample, this clonotype turned up many times. The chain joins TRBV12-3 or TRBV12-4 to TRBJ2-7; D is ambiguous. This CDR3 is 17 amino acids long. V was clipped by 3 bases and J by 1 base, with 19 bases between them. CDR3 sequence reads: CASSLRLPGDGSYEQYF. The DNA of the CDR3 is TGTGCCAGCAGTTTGCGGCTTCCGGGCGACGGGTCCTACGAGCAGTACTTC.

This clonotype has at least ten counts. This chain joins TRBV5-1 and TRBJ2-3; TRBD1 might be the D (6 bases). This CDR3 has 15 residues. CDR1 SGHRS and CDR2 YFSETQ come from the germline V gene. The V gene lost 3 bases and the J gene lost 3 bases, with 14 bases spanning the gap. Here the CDR3 DNA reads TGCGCCAGCAGCTCCTACAGGGTAGGGACAGATACGCAGTATTTT. As protein: CASSSYRVGTDTQYF. The whole variable domain, remainder taken from reference TRBV5-1 and TRBJ2-3, is KAGVTQTPRYLIKTRGQQVTLSCSPISGHRSVSWYQQTPGQGLQFLFEYFSETQRNKGNFPGRFSGRQFSNSRSEMNVSTLELGDSALYLCASSSYRVGTDTQYFGPGTRLTVL.

This clonotype was found many times. This chain links TRBV14 with TRBJ2-3, with TRBD1 matching over 7 bases. The trim removed 2 bases at V and 4 bases at J, leaving 6 bases unmatched. CDR1 SGHDN and CDR2 FVKESK come from the germline V gene. CDR3 size: 15 residues. CDR3 protein: CASSQIGGWPDTQYF. As DNA, the CDR3 is TGTGCCAGCAGCCAAATAGGGGGCTGGCCAGATACGCAGTATTTT.

Ten or more counts support this clonotype. V and J are TRBV20-1 and TRBJ2-3; possibly TRBD2 for D (5 bases). V dropped 2 bases and J dropped 0 bases, with 18 bases sitting between them. The CDR3 sequence is 17 residues long. The germline CDR1 and CDR2 sequences are DFQATT and SNEGSKA (reference sequence). CDR3 in amino acids: CSARLPLRGLSTDTQYF. The CDR3 bases are TGCAGTGCTAGACTCCCCCTCCGAGGGCTTAGCACAGATACGCAGTATTTT.

This clonotype was detected ten times or more. The V gene is TRBV7-8, the J gene TRBJ1-2, with 7 nucleotides matching TRBD1. The germline V gene has CDR1 SGHVS and CDR2 FQNEAQ. The ends lost 4 bases at V and 3 bases at J; junction bases unmatched: 2. This CDR3 has 13 amino acids. In nucleotides, the CDR3 is TGTGCCAGCAGCTCAGACAGGGACTATGGCTACACCTTC. It codes for CASSSDRDYGYTF.

This clonotype was observed many times. The CDR3 reads CASSPRRQDTQYF. The CDR3 DNA reads as TGTGCCAGCAGCCCCCGGAGGCAGGATACGCAGTATTTT. This chain joins TRBV7-2 and TRBJ2-3, with a possible D match to TRBD2 (5 bases). Germline V gene lookup returns CDR1 SGHTA and CDR2 FQGNSA. The CDR3 runs to 13 residues. Trimming shortened V by 5 bases and J by 6 bases, and 12 bases separated the two germline ends.

The V call is TRBV2, the J call TRBJ2-4, with D hard to call. Germline CDR1 reads SNHLY; CDR2 reads FYNNEI. The CDR3 has 12 residues. V lost 10 bases and J 14 bases, leaving 21 bases between the germline ends. CDR3 DNA: TGTGCCATTAGAGCACCAGGACGCCCAGAGTACTTC. This gives the protein CAIRAPGRPEYF.

This sequence joins TRBV7-2 and TRBJ2-5; D tentatively fits TRBD1 or TRBD2 (5 bases each). The CDR3 is made up of 15 amino acids. Germline V gene lookup returns CDR1 SGHTA and CDR2 FQGNSA. V gave up 1 base and J gave up 7 bases, with 16 bases separating them. CDR3 residues: CASSLGGKGVATQYF. CDR3 in DNA: TGTGCCAGCAGCTTAGGGGGGAAAGGGGTCGCGACCCAGTACTTC.

This clonotype was observed at least ten times. The chain uses TRBV2 and TRBJ1-1; D gene unclear. Germline loops: CDR1 SNHLY, CDR2 FYNNEI. Trimming pared 8 bases from V and 5 bases from J, leaving 15 bases between. The CDR3 totals 13 residues. CDR3 region: CASAGEVGTEAFF. CDR3 bases: TGTGCCAGCGCCGGGGAGGTGGGGACTGAAGCTTTCTTT.

Concerning this clonotype: A much larger clonotype is one base distant, so this may be a read error. The V call is TRBV4-1, the J call TRBJ2-2, with 9 bases matching TRBD1. Looked up from germline, CDR1 is MGHRA and CDR2 is YSYEKL. V shed 3 bases and J 5 bases; nucleotides not matched to a gene: 7. This CDR3 has 16 residues. CDR3 DNA sequence: TGCGCCAGCAGCCACAATGACAGGGGGAATACCGGGGAGCTGTTTTTT. Translating gives CASSHNDRGNTGELFF.